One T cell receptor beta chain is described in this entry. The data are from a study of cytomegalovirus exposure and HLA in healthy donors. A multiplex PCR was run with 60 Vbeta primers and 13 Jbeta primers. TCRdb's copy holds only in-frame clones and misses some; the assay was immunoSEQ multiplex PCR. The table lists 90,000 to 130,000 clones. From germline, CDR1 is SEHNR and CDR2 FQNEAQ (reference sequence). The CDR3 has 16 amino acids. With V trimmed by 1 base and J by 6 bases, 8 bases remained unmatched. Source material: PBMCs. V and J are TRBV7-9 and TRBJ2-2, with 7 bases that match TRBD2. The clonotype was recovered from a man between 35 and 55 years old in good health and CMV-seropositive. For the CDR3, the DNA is TGTGCCAGCAGCTTAGTTTTCCCAGCGGGATCCGGGGAGCTGTTTTTT. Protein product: CASSLVFPAGSGELFF.